This TCR beta chain originates from a study of CD8 T cells in Susac syndrome. On this clonotype itself: Its antigen remains unidentified.

The CDR3 is 14 amino acids. Overall study results and limits: The authors found 15 to 20 Susac-specific public clones in total CD8+ repertoires and five or six in CD8+ TEMRA repertoires.

Random hexamers were used to reverse transcribe 0.5 to 1 ug of RNA. A single record per CDR3 protein comes from TCRdb applying MiXCR to the immunoSEQ multiplex PCR reads. The top ten clones hold 0.3% of a sample with around 100,000 distinct CDR3 sequences, 95% of them seen once. This clonotype originated in a human donor with Susac syndrome. The sequencing input was CD8+ T cells from PBMCs. This chain links TRBV21-1 with TRBJ2-3. TRBV21-1 has pseudogene status. The CDR3 DNA reads as TGTGCCAGCAGCCAGAAACCGGCTCGAGATACGCAGTATTTT. This codes for CASSQKPARDTQYF.